This passage covers 14 T cell receptor beta chains from one sample sequenced in a study of blood T cell repertoires in COVID-19. Profiled with immunoSEQ multiplex PCR; TCRdb holds only in-frame clones, not every one. The sample includes about 120,000 clones, about four fifths of them seen just once. Sample: peripheral blood. The receptor set was obtained from a man between 40 and 49 years old with active or convalescent COVID-19.

The J gene is TRBJ1-2, the V gene TRBV6-5; 8 nucleotides agree with TRBD1. The V gene end was trimmed by 2 bases and the J gene end by 3 bases; junction bases not matched to a gene: 8. This CDR3 has 16 residues. Germline values: CDR1 MNHEY, CDR2 SVGAGI. CDR3 loop: CASSYMQGASHYGYTF. CDR3 coding DNA: TGTGCCAGCAGTTACATGCAGGGGGCCTCCCACTATGGCTACACCTTC.

The genes are TRBV19 and TRBJ2-1, with TRBD2 matching 8 bases. CDR1 LNHDA and CDR2 SQIVND come from the germline V gene (reference sequence). The CDR3 spans 15 residues. J lost 6 bases, V lost 8 bases, and 12 bases had no gene match. The CDR3 protein is CASLGREGLPNEQFF. The CDR3 DNA is TGTGCCAGTTTAGGCCGGGAGGGCCTTCCCAATGAGCAGTTCTTC.

The chain carries TRBV7-6 and TRBJ1-1; D might be TRBD1 (5 bases). Per germline, CDR1 SGHVS and CDR2 FNYEAQ. The CDR3 loop spans 16 amino acids. V lost 5 bases, J lost 3 bases, and 19 bases lay in between. As DNA, the CDR3 is TGTGCCAGCAGCCCCCCGGGGGGTCTCCGAGACACTGAAGCTTTCTTT. Encoded protein: CASSPPGGLRDTEAFF.

This chain links TRBV9 with TRBJ2-7; 10 nucleotides agree with TRBD2. The CDR3 is 16 residues long. Losses at the gene ends were 0 bases for V and 6 bases for J; bases not matched to a gene: 9. Germline V gene sequence: CDR1 SGDLS, CDR2 YYNGEE. The CDR3 spells CASSVAAGGLRGEQYF. DNA for the CDR3: TGTGCCAGCAGCGTAGCAGCGGGGGGGCTCCGGGGCGAGCAGTACTTC.

The chain combines TRBV5-1 with TRBJ2-2, with unresolved D. CDR1 is SGHRS, CDR2 YFSETQ, per germline. V was trimmed by 4 bases and J by 13 bases, leaving 14 bases between them. This CDR3 spans 12 amino acids. CDR3 coding DNA: TGCGCCAGCAGCAAAGAAAGGAGATGGCTGTTTTTT. Its translation: CASSKERRWLFF.

This clone was seen a few times. V usage is TRBV6-5 and J usage is TRBJ1-5, with D possibly being TRBD1 (5 bases). The germline V and J ends were trimmed by 6 bases and 6 bases, with 12 bases remaining between them. Germline V gene data show CDR1 as MNHEY and CDR2 as SVGAGI. CDR3 size: 13 residues. The CDR3 DNA reads as TGTGCCAGCAGCACGATGGGGGGTCAGCCCCAGCATTTT. Translation: CASSTMGGQPQHF.

There are a few counts of this clone. The same CDR3 also results from other DNA sequences found in this sample. The rearrangement links TRBV5-1 to TRBJ2-7, with TRBD1 identical over 8 bases. Germline lookup yields CDR1 SGHRS and CDR2 YFSETQ. V was pared by 5 bases and J by 2 bases, with 6 bases of the junction left unmatched. The CDR3 is 14 residues long. The CDR3 spells CASSSTGVTYEQYF. For the CDR3, the DNA is TGCGCCAGCAGTTCGACAGGGGTTACCTACGAGCAGTACTTC.

V gene TRBV30 combines with J gene TRBJ1-6; 8 bases agree with TRBD1. V lost 1 base and J lost 7; bases outside the gene matches: 27. Germline CDR1 is GTSNPN and CDR2 is SVGIG (reference sequence). CDR3 length: 22 amino acids. The CDR3 reads CAWSAVGAIQGARVRGNSPLHF. For the CDR3, the DNA is TGTGCCTGGAGTGCCGTCGGGGCTATTCAGGGGGCGCGAGTGAGGGGAAATTCACCCCTCCACTTT.

The chain couples TRBV19 to TRBJ1-5; 7 positions match TRBD1. Germline V gene lookup returns CDR1 LNHDA and CDR2 SQIVND (reference sequence). The CDR3 extends over 12 amino acids. Trimming took 6 bases from V and 6 from J; bases not matched to a gene: 2. The CDR3, as DNA: TGTGCCAGTAGGAGACAGGGTCAGCCCCAGCATTTT. This encodes CASRRQGQPQHF.

This rearrangement joins TRBV5-1 to TRBJ2-3; 8 bases line up with TRBD2. The CDR3 is 15 amino acids. Germline V lookup: CDR1 SGHRS, CDR2 YFSETQ. J gave up 6 bases and V 3 bases, and 9 bases lay outside the gene matches. The CDR3 reads CASSSGTRRADTQYF. The CDR3 DNA follows: TGCGCCAGCAGCTCCGGGACTAGGCGGGCGGATACGCAGTATTTT.

With regard to this clone: Germline and junction disagree at one end, which may indicate a read error. The CDR3 sequence: CASRLEPGLGTDTQYF. The CDR3 DNA follows: TGTGCCAGCAGGTTAGAGCCGGGACTTGGCACAGATACGCAGTATTTT. The V gene is TRBV7-9, the J gene TRBJ2-3, with D possibly being TRBD2 (6 bases). CDR1 and CDR2 (germline): SEHNR, FQNEAQ (reference sequence). The CDR3 consists of 16 residues.

This clone has just one count. This chain uses TRBV9 with TRBJ2-2; 8 bases align to TRBD1. The germline V gene encodes CDR1 SGDLS and CDR2 YYNGEE. Trimming removed 4 bases from V and 1 base from J; junction bases left unmatched: 6. The CDR3 loop spans 16 amino acids. The CDR3 DNA reads TGTGCCAGCAGCACAGGGGACAGGCAGAACACCGGGGAGCTGTTTTTT. Its protein is CASSTGDRQNTGELFF.

This clone appeared once. CDR3: CASSYRQGYHEQYF. The CDR3 region has the DNA TGTGCCAGCAGTTACCGGCAGGGCTACCACGAGCAGTACTTC. The chain links TRBV6-5 to TRBJ2-7; D perhaps matches TRBD1 (5 bases). This CDR3 is built from 14 residues. The germline V and J ends were trimmed by 2 bases and 5 bases, with 13 bases remaining between them. CDR1 and CDR2 from the germline V gene are MNHEY and SVGAGI.

The genes are TRBV18 and TRBJ1-3, with D possibly matching TRBD1 (6 bases). V was shortened by 3 bases and J by 0 bases, with 12 bases between the two germline ends. Germline V gene sequence: CDR1 KGHSH, CDR2 LQKENI. The CDR3 contains 16 residues. CDR3 sequence reads: CASSPVGRGSGNTIYF. The CDR3 nucleotides read TGTGCCAGCTCACCTGTGGGCAGGGGCTCTGGAAACACCATATATTTT.